The 22 T cell receptor beta chains below all came from one sample that was sequenced in a study of blood T cell repertoires in COVID-19. Generated by immunoSEQ multiplex PCR, the TCRdb table keeps only in-frame clones and is missing some. The sample contains 140,000 to 150,000 clones, 75% to 90% of which appear only once. Sequenced sample: PBMCs or T cells enriched from blood (not recorded which). The receptors come from a man aged 55-75 years who had recovered from COVID-19.

This chain uses TRBV19 with TRBJ2-5, with a possible D match to TRBD1 (7 bases). This CDR3 has 17 amino acids. Between the trimmed V and J ends, which lost 10 bases and 5 bases, there was a span of 29 bases. Per germline, CDR1 LNHDA and CDR2 SQIVND (reference sequence). In DNA form, the CDR3 reads TGTGCCACCGAAAGGACCCCCGGAGGAGGGGGCAGGGAGACCCAGTACTTC. Its protein is CATERTPGGGGRETQYF.

The CDR3 nucleotides read TGCGCCAGCAGGGCTAGCGGGGTCCCTTACGAGCAGTACTTC. This translates into CASRASGVPYEQYF. V and J are TRBV10-2 and TRBJ2-7, with TRBD2 identical over 9 bases. Germline loops: CDR1 WSHSY, CDR2 SAAADI. The CDR3 runs 14 residues. V gave up 6 bases and J gave up 4 bases; unmatched junction bases: 7.

The chain carries TRBV5-4 and TRBJ2-5; tentatively, D is TRBD2 (5 bases). Germline values: CDR1 SGHNT, CDR2 YYREEE (reference sequence). V lost 4 bases and J 4 bases, leaving 14 bases between the germline ends. The CDR3 consists of 14 residues. The CDR3 DNA reads as TGTGCCAGCAGCCCGGACTGGAGTCGAGAGACCCAGTACTTC. This encodes CASSPDWSRETQYF. Based on the CDR3 plus reference TRBV5-4 and TRBJ2-5, the full variable domain is ETGVTQSPTHLIKTRGQQVTLRCSSQSGHNTVSWYQQALGQGPQFIFQYYREEENGRGNFPPRFSGLQFPNYSSELNVNALELDDSALYLCASSPDWSRETQYFGPGTRLLVL.

This sequence joins TRBV27 and TRBJ2-2; D is undetermined. Germline CDR1 MNHEY, CDR2 SMNVEV (reference sequence). The CDR3 has 15 amino acids. Deletions cut 7 bases from V and 4 bases from J, with 16 bases between. The CDR3 region has the DNA TGTGCCAGCACTTTGGAGCAACCCCTCACCGGGGAGCTGTTTTTT. Translation gives CASTLEQPLTGELFF.

The chain recombines TRBV7-6 with TRBJ2-2; D unclear. CDR3 length: 13 residues. Germline assignment: CDR1 SGHVS and CDR2 FNYEAQ. Trimming removed 4 bases from V and 5 bases from J, with 8 bases in between. For the CDR3, the DNA is TGTGCCAGCAGCTACACCCAAACCGGGGAGCTGTTTTTT. Encoded protein: CASSYTQTGELFF.

This rearrangement joins TRBV27 to TRBJ1-6; tentative D call: TRBD1 (5 bases). The CDR3 has 16 amino acids. CDR1 and CDR2 from the germline V gene are MNHEY and SMNVEV (reference sequence). The V end lost 0 bases, the J end lost 9 bases, and 15 bases lay between the germline ends. The CDR3 DNA sequence: TGTGCCAGCAGTTTATCGAGGCCGGGACTGGGTTCACCCCTCCACTTT. Translated, it gives CASSLSRPGLGSPLHF.

The CDR3: CASSQTSEQYF. CDR3 coding DNA: TGTGCCAGCAGCCAAACCAGCGAGCAGTACTTC. This chain links TRBV3-1 (or the pseudogene TRBV3-2) with TRBJ2-7; D is ambiguous. Trimming took off 2 bases at V and 6 bases at J, with 5 bases between the two ends. This CDR3 spans 11 amino acids. Germline V CDR1 and CDR2: LGHDT, YNNKEL (reference sequence).

This clone was recorded once. The chain combines TRBV11-2 with TRBJ2-7, with a possible D match to TRBD1 (5 bases). V lost 1 base, J lost 3 bases, and 10 bases lay in between. CDR3 size: 14 residues. Germline V lookup: CDR1 SGHAT, CDR2 FQNNGV. The CDR3 region has the DNA TGTGCCAGCAGCTTAGGTAGGGGTTACTACGAGCAGTACTTC. It encodes CASSLGRGYYEQYF.

The chain joins TRBV18 to TRBJ2-2, with a possible D match to TRBD2 (5 bases). Germline V gene sequence: CDR1 KGHSH, CDR2 LQKENI. The V and J ends lost 3 bases and 1 base respectively, with 9 bases between them. The CDR3 spans 15 residues. The CDR3 nucleotides read TGTGCCAGCTCACCGAGAGGGATGAACACCGGGGAGCTGTTTTTT. The encoded protein is CASSPRGMNTGELFF.

J is TRBJ1-5 and V is TRBV7-9; 9 bases agree with TRBD1. CDR3 length: 17 residues. Germline assignment: CDR1 SEHNR and CDR2 FQNEAQ (reference sequence). V lost 4 bases, J lost 6 bases, and 13 bases stayed unmatched. The CDR3 region is CASSSGPWGQGTQPQHF. The CDR3 DNA reads as TGTGCCAGCAGCTCTGGACCATGGGGACAGGGTACTCAGCCCCAGCATTTT.

The rearrangement joins TRBV29-1 to TRBJ2-5; 10 bases align to TRBD2. The CDR3 runs to 13 residues. The germline V gene encodes CDR1 SQVTM and CDR2 ANQGSEA. J lost 2 bases, V lost 6 bases, and 3 bases had no gene match. CDR3: CSVSTSGQETQYF. CDR3 bases: TGCAGCGTCTCGACTAGCGGGCAAGAGACCCAGTACTTC.

CDR3 amino acids: CASSQPGQGNSPLHF. The CDR3 nucleotides read TGCGCCAGCAGTCAACCGGGACAGGGGAATTCACCCCTCCACTTT. The chain couples TRBV5-1 to TRBJ1-6; 10 bases align to TRBD1. The CDR3 has 15 residues. V was clipped by 5 bases and J by 7 bases; unmatched bases: 6. CDR1 is SGHRS and CDR2 is YFSETQ in the germline V gene.

This clone appeared a few times. V gene TRBV19 combines with J gene TRBJ1-2; D perhaps matches TRBD1 (6 bases). CDR1 and CDR2 (germline): LNHDA, SQIVND (reference sequence). CDR3 length: 15 residues. The ends were cut back, 6 bases at V and 4 bases at J, with 18 bases in the middle. The CDR3, as DNA: TGTGCCAGTAGCGGACGTGACAGGATCCTCTATGGCTACACCTTC. Residues: CASSGRDRILYGYTF.

V usage is TRBV24-1 and J usage is TRBJ2-7; maybe TRBD2 (6 bases). The CDR3 consists of 11 residues. Germline V gene lookup returns CDR1 KGHDR and CDR2 SFDVKD. V dropped 5 bases and J dropped 6 bases, with 7 bases sitting between them. This chain's CDR3 is CATSGGGEQYF. The CDR3 coding sequence is TGTGCCACCAGTGGGGGAGGCGAGCAGTACTTC.

This rearrangement joins TRBV19 to TRBJ2-6; 9 bases fit TRBD1. V was clipped by 9 bases and J by 8 bases; unmatched bases: 8. Looked up from germline, CDR1 is LNHDA and CDR2 is SQIVND (reference sequence). The CDR3 runs to 14 residues. The CDR3 is CASTGGTETNVLTF. CDR3 nucleotides: TGTGCCAGCACAGGGGGCACGGAGACCAACGTCCTGACTTTC.

V is TRBV7-2 and J is TRBJ2-7; no clear D gene. This CDR3 contains 13 residues. The V end lost 5 bases, the J end lost 5 bases, and 13 bases lay between the germline ends. Germline-derived CDR1 and CDR2 are SGHTA and FQGNSA. CDR3 coding DNA: TGTGCCAGCAGCACCTCCCATGGCAACGAGCAGTACTTC. It codes for CASSTSHGNEQYF.

Only a few counts were recorded for this clone. The V call is TRBV5-1, the J call TRBJ1-2, with 7 bases identical to TRBD1. V shed 4 bases, J shed 7 bases, and the junction held 7 bases outside the gene matches. The CDR3 is 13 residues long. Germline loops: CDR1 SGHRS, CDR2 YFSETQ. The CDR3 DNA reads TGCGCCAGCAGCACACAGGGGCATGGTGGCTACACCTTC. Its translation: CASSTQGHGGYTF.

The chain employs TRBV15 and TRBJ2-7, with D unclear. The germline gives CDR1 LNHNV, CDR2 YYDKDF (reference sequence). CDR3 length: 15 residues. V lost 0 bases, J lost 5 bases, and 14 bases lay in between. The CDR3 region is CATSRDRLAMDEQYF. CDR3 bases: TGTGCCACCAGCAGAGATAGACTGGCGATGGACGAGCAGTACTTC.

The gene calls are TRBV11-2 and TRBJ2-7; possibly TRBD2 for D (6 bases). This CDR3 region has 13 residues. Trimming took 5 bases from V and 5 from J, leaving 13 bases between them. In germline, CDR1 is SGHAT, CDR2 FQNNGV. The CDR3, as DNA: TGTGCCAGCAGCCCCGGGACTCGAAACGAGCAGTACTTC. It is translated as CASSPGTRNEQYF. The whole variable domain, remainder taken from reference TRBV11-2 and TRBJ2-7, is EAGVAQSPRYKIIEKRQSVAFWCNPISGHATLYWYQQILGQGPKLLIQFQNNGVVDDSQLPKDRFSAERLKGVDSTLKIQPAKLEDSAVYLCASSPGTRNEQYFGPGTRLTVT.

This clone was detected only once. This chain uses TRBV7-8 with TRBJ2-7, with 10 bases identical to TRBD2. Trimming at V came to 5 bases and at J to 6 bases, leaving 7 bases not matched to a gene. Germline CDR1 reads SGHVS; CDR2 reads FQNEAQ. This CDR3 has 14 amino acids. The CDR3 protein is CASSPGLALSEQYF. Here the CDR3 DNA reads TGTGCCAGCAGCCCGGGACTAGCGTTAAGCGAGCAGTACTTC.

The chain employs TRBV11-2 and TRBJ2-5; D is perhaps TRBD2 (6 bases). CDR3 size: 16 residues. The germline V and J ends were trimmed by 3 bases and 4 bases, with 18 bases remaining between them. Per germline, CDR1 SGHAT and CDR2 FQNNGV. This CDR3 is CASSFWSSGWSETQYF. The CDR3 DNA follows: TGTGCCAGCAGCTTCTGGTCGAGCGGGTGGTCAGAGACCCAGTACTTC. Full variable domain (rest looked up from reference TRBV11-2 and TRBJ2-5): EAGVAQSPRYKIIEKRQSVAFWCNPISGHATLYWYQQILGQGPKLLIQFQNNGVVDDSQLPKDRFSAERLKGVDSTLKIQPAKLEDSAVYLCASSFWSSGWSETQYFGPGTRLLVL.

The chain employs TRBV19 and TRBJ1-3; possible D gene TRBD1, 5 bases. The CDR3 extends over 15 amino acids. Germline V lookup: CDR1 LNHDA, CDR2 SQIVND (reference sequence). The ends were cut back, 6 bases at V and 0 bases at J, with 12 bases in the middle. The CDR3 spells CASRIQDNSGNTIYF. The CDR3 DNA reads TGTGCCAGTAGGATACAGGACAACTCTGGAAACACCATATATTTT. Drawing the rest from reference TRBV19 and TRBJ1-3, the complete variable domain is DGGITQSPKYLFRKEGQNVTLSCEQNLNHDAMYWYRQDPGQGLRLIYYSQIVNDFQKGDIAEGYSVSREKKESFPLTVTSAQKNPTAFYLCASRIQDNSGNTIYFGEGSWLTVV.